The clone carrying this T cell receptor beta chain was counted between two and nine times. This CDR3 has 15 amino acids. Germline V CDR1 and CDR2: SEHNR, FQNEAQ (reference sequence). The V gene end was trimmed by 5 bases and the J gene end by 3 bases; junction bases not matched to a gene: 7. Memory CD4+ T cells were sorted as CD4+CD45RO+CD25- cells. TCRdb used MiXCR to reprocess the 5' RACE reads, holding one entry per CDR3 protein. In the table there are 35,000 to 50,000 distinct CDR3 sequences, 25% to 30% of which are singletons. The TCR comes from a female donor with breast cancer. The specimen was memory CD4+ T cells sorted from a lymph node. Subset defined: memory CD4+ T cells, CD4+CD45RO+CD25-. The rearrangement uses TRBV7-9 and TRBJ2-1, with 7 bases aligning to TRBD1. The CDR3 DNA is TGTGCCAGCAGCATACGGCAGGGGGACTACAATGAGCAGTTCTTC. Protein: CASSIRQGDYNEQFF.